These 10 T cell receptor beta chains were sequenced from one sample in a study of cytomegalovirus exposure and HLA in healthy donors. Method: immunoSEQ multiplex PCR; TCRdb's copy keeps in-frame clones and lacks some. The sample lists 150,000 to 200,000 clones, roughly 89% seen once, with 3% to 3.5% in the top ten. The sequenced sample was PBMCs. These receptors all come from a woman under 30 in good health and CMV-seropositive.

The chain has TRBV19 and TRBJ1-1, with 11 bases aligning to TRBD1. The CDR3 contains 14 residues. V was pared by 5 bases and J by 6 bases, with 5 bases of the junction left unmatched. Germline CDR1 LNHDA, CDR2 SQIVND (reference sequence). In nucleotides, the CDR3 is TGTGCCAGTAGTCCCCCGGGACAGGGGGCTGAAGCTTTCTTT. As protein: CASSPPGQGAEAFF. Based on the CDR3 plus reference TRBV19 and TRBJ1-1, the full variable domain is DGGITQSPKYLFRKEGQNVTLSCEQNLNHDAMYWYRQDPGQGLRLIYYSQIVNDFQKGDIAEGYSVSREKKESFPLTVTSAQKNPTAFYLCASSPPGQGAEAFFGQGTRLTVV.

This chain connects TRBV9 to TRBJ2-1; 7 bases map to TRBD1. CDR1 is SGDLS and CDR2 is YYNGEE in the germline V gene. This CDR3 is 14 amino acids long. Germline trimming cut 4 bases from V and 8 bases from J; bases unmatched to any gene: 9. CDR3 coding DNA: TGTGCCAGCAGCAAAAACAGGGGCGCGGATGAGCAGTTCTTC. Its translation: CASSKNRGADEQFF.

The chain joins TRBV5-6 to TRBJ1-2; a possible D gene is TRBD1 (6 bases). Trimming left V 5 bases short and J 4 bases short, with 24 bases between. This CDR3 has 17 residues. CDR1 and CDR2 from the germline V gene are SGHDT and YYEEEE. CDR3 region: CASSYLGPEGDGYGYTF. The CDR3 coding sequence is TGTGCCAGCAGTTACCTGGGCCCAGAGGGGGACGGCTATGGCTACACCTTC.

The V gene is TRBV9, the J gene TRBJ1-2; TRBD1 is a possible D gene (5 bases). Germline V lookup: CDR1 SGDLS, CDR2 YYNGEE. The germline V and J ends were trimmed by 2 bases and 0 bases, with 8 bases remaining between them. The CDR3 extends over 14 amino acids. DNA for the CDR3: TGTGCCAGCAGCGTCGACAGCCCTAACTATGGCTACACCTTC. It specifies CASSVDSPNYGYTF.

The rearrangement links TRBV5-5 to TRBJ2-7; a possible D gene is TRBD2 (6 bases). Trimming left V 0 bases short and J 9 bases short, with 19 bases between. This CDR3 has 15 residues. Germline V lookup: CDR1 SGHKS, CDR2 YYEKEE (reference sequence). CDR3 sequence (DNA): TGTGCCAGCAGCTTGGAGGCTAGCGACTTACGGGGGCAGTACTTC. This gives the protein CASSLEASDLRGQYF.

V and J are TRBV11-2 and TRBJ2-5; TRBD2 might be the D (7 bases). Germline V gene lookup returns CDR1 SGHAT and CDR2 FQNNGV. The CDR3 runs 14 residues. V shed 5 bases and J shed 4 bases, with 14 bases lying between them. The CDR3 loop is CASSHSRGGETQYF. CDR3 sequence (DNA): TGTGCCAGCAGCCACTCTAGGGGGGGAGAGACCCAGTACTTC.

The chain recombines TRBV9 with TRBJ2-1, with 7 bases that match TRBD1. Trimming removed 3 bases from V and 6 bases from J; junction bases left unmatched: 9. CDR1 and CDR2 from the germline V gene are SGDLS and YYNGEE. The CDR3 is made up of 15 amino acids. CDR3: CASSAGGLPLNEQFF. Here the CDR3 DNA reads TGTGCCAGCAGCGCAGGGGGTCTTCCTCTCAATGAGCAGTTCTTC. The complete variable domain, with remaining parts taken from reference TRBV9 and TRBJ2-1, reads DSGVTQTPKHLITATGQRVTLRCSPRSGDLSVYWYQQSLDQGLQFLIQYYNGEERAKGNILERFSAQQFPDLHSELNLSSLELGDSALYFCASSAGGLPLNEQFFGPGTRLTVL.

V and J are TRBV9 and TRBJ2-3; perhaps TRBD1 as D (6 bases). The V end lost 0 bases, the J end lost 5 bases, and 19 bases lay between the germline ends. The CDR3 has 17 amino acids. CDR1 and CDR2 from the germline V gene are SGDLS and YYNGEE. CDR3 DNA sequence: TGTGCCAGCAGCGTAGAGGCAGGGGAATTTCGGCTAGATACGCAGTATTTT. It specifies CASSVEAGEFRLDTQYF. Together with reference TRBV9 and TRBJ2-3, the CDR3 gives the full variable domain: DSGVTQTPKHLITATGQRVTLRCSPRSGDLSVYWYQQSLDQGLQFLIQYYNGEERAKGNILERFSAQQFPDLHSELNLSSLELGDSALYFCASSVEAGEFRLDTQYFGPGTRLTVL.

This clone was counted between two and nine times. A junction boundary mismatches the germline segment, possibly from a read error. The chain links TRBV6-1 to TRBJ2-7, with 7 bases lining up with TRBD2. The CDR3 length is 11 residues. CDR1 and CDR2 (germline): MNHNS, SASEGT. CDR3 nucleotide sequence: TGTGCCAGCAGTGAAAACGGGGGAGGGGACTTC. It encodes CASSENGGGDF.

The chain combines TRBV28 with TRBJ1-4; 9 bases are shared with TRBD1. Germline values: CDR1 MDHEN, CDR2 SYDVKM. V shed 6 bases, J shed 2 bases, and the junction held 7 bases outside the gene matches. This CDR3 is built from 16 residues. Written as DNA, the CDR3 is TGTGCCAGCAGCTATAATACAGGGGGCACTAATGAAAAACTGTTTTTT. This translates into CASSYNTGGTNEKLFF. Using reference TRBV28 and TRBJ1-4 for the parts outside the CDR3, the full variable domain is DVKVTQSSRYLVKRTGEKVFLECVQDMDHENMFWYRQDPGLGLRLIYFSYDVKMKEKGDIPEGYSVSREKKERFSLILESASTNQTSMYLCASSYNTGGTNEKLFFGSGTQLSVL.